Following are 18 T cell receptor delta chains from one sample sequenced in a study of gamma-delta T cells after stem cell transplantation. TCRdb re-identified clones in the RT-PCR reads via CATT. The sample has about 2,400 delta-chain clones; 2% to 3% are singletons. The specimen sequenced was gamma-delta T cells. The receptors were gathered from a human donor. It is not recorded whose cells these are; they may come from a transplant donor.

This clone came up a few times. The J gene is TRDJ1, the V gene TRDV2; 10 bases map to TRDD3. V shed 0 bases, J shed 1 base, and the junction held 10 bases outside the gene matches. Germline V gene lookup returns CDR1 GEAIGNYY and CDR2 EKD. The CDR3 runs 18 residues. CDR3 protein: CACDTVPRGGYATDKLIF. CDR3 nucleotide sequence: TGTGCCTGTGACACCGTGCCCCGAGGGGGATACGCCACCGATAAACTCATCTTT.

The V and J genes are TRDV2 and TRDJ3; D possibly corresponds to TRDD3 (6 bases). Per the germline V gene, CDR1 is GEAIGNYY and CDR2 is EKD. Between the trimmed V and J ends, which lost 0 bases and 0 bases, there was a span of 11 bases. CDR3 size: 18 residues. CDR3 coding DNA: TGTGCCTGTGACACCGGGGATCCTAGCTCCTGGGACACCCGACAGATGTTTTTC. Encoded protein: CACDTGDPSSWDTRQMFF.

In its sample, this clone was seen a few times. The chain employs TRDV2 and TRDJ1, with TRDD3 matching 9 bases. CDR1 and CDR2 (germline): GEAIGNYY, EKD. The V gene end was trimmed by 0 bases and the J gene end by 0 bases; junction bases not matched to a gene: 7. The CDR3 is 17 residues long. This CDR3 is CACDTLVLGEYTDKLIF. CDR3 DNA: TGTGCCTGTGACACCCTGGTACTGGGGGAATACACCGATAAACTCATCTTT.

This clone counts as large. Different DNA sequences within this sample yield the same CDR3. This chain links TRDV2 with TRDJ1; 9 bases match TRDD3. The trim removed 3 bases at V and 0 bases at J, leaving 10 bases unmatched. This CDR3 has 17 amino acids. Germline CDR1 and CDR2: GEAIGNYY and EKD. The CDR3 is CACDPVLGDPNTDKLIF. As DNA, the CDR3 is TGTGCCTGTGACCCCGTACTGGGGGACCCTAACACCGATAAACTCATCTTT.

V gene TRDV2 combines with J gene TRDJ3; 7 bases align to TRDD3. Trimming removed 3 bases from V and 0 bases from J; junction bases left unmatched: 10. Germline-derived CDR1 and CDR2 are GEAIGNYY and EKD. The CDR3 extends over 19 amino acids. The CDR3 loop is CACDAPGGESSWDTRQMFF. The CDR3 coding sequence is TGTGCCTGTGACGCTCCTGGGGGCGAGAGCTCCTGGGACACCCGACAGATGTTTTTC.

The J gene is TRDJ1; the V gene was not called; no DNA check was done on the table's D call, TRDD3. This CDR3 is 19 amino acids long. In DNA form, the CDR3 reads TGTGCCTGTGACACCGTACACCCCATGGTGGATACGTGTACCGATAAACTCATCTTT. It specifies CACDTVHPMVDTCTDKLIF.

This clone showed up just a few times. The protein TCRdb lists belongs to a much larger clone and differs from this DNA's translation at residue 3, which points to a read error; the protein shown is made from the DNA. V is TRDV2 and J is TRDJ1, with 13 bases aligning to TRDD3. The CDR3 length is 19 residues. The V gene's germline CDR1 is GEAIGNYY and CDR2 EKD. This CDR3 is CARDTITGGYAPYTDKLIF. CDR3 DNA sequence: TGTGCCCGTGACACAATTACTGGGGGATACGCTCCCTACACCGATAAACTCATCTTT.

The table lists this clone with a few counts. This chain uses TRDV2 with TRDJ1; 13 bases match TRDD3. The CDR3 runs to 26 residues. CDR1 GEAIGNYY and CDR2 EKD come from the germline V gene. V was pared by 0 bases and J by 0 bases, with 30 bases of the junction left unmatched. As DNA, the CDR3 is TGTGCCTGTGACACCCTTGGGCCGAACCCTGTACTGGGGGATACGACATCCCAGGCGTACACCGATAAACTCATCTTT. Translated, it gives CACDTLGPNPVLGDTTSQAYTDKLIF.

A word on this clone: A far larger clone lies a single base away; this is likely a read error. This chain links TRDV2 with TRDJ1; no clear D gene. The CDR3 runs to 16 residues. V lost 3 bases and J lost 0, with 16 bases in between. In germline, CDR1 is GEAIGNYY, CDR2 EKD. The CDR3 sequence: CACDSLEDQYTDKLIF. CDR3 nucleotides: TGTGCCTGTGACTCCCTGGAGGACCAGTACACCGATAAACTCATCTTT.

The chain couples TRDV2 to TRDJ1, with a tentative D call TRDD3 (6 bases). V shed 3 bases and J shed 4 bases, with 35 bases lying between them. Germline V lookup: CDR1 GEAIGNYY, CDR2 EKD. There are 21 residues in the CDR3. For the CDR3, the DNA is TGTGCCTGTGACCCCCTTTCCTGGGGACTACGCGGAGGGGGACCAGGCGATAAACTCATCTTT. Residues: CACDPLSWGLRGGGPGDKLIF.

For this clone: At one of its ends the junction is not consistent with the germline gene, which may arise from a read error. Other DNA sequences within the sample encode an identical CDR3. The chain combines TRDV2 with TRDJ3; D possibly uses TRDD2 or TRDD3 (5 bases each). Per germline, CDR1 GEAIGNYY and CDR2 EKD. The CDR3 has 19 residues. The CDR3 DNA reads TGTGCCTGTGACACCGTAGTTCCTCAGAGCTCCTGGGACACCCGGCAGATGTTTTTC. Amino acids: CACDTVVPQSSWDTRQMFF.

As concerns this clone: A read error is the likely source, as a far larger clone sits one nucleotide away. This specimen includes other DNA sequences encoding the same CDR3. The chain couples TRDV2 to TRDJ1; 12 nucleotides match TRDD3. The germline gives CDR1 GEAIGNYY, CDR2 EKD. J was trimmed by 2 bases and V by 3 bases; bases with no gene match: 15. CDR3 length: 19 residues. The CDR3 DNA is TGTGCCTGTGACGGCCTTCCACTTACTGGGGGATACAAGACCGATAAACTCATCTTT. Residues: CACDGLPLTGGYKTDKLIF.

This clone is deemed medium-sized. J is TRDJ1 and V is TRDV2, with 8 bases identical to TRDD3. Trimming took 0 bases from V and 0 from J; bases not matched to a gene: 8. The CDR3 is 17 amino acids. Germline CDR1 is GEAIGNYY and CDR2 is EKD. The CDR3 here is CACDTLNWGFHTDKLIF. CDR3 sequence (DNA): TGTGCCTGTGACACCCTTAACTGGGGGTTCCACACCGATAAACTCATCTTT.

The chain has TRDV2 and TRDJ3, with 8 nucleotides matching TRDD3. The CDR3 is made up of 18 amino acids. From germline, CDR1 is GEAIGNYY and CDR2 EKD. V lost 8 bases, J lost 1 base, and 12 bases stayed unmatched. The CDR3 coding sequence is TGTGCCTCCGACACCTGGGGGACCTCTTCCTGGGACACCCGACAGATGTTTTTC. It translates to CASDTWGTSSWDTRQMFF.

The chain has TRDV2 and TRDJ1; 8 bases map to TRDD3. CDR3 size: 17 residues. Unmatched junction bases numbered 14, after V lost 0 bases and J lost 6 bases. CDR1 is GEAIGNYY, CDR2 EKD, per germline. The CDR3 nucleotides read TGTGCCTGTGACACCGTGGGTTTGCTGGGGGAGATACATAAACTCATCTTT. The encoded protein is CACDTVGLLGEIHKLIF.

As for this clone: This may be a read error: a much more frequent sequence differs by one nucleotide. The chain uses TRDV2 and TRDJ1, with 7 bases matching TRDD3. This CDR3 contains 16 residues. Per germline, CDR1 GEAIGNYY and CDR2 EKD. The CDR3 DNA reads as TGTGCCTGTGACACCGTGGATACGCGGAACACCGATAAACCCATCTTT. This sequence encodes CACDTVDTRNTDKPIF.

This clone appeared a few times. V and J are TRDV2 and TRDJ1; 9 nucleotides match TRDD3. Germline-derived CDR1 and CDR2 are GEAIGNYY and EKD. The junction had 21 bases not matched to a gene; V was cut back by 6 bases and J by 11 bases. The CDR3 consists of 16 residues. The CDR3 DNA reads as TGTGCCTGTATCCCCTTACCGGGGGATACACCCGAGATCCTCATCTTT. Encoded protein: CACIPLPGDTPEILIF.

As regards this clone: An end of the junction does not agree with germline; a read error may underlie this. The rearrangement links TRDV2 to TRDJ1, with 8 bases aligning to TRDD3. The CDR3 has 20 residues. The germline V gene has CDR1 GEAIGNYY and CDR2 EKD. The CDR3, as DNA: TGTGCCAGTGACACCGTGGGTACTGGGGGGTACCGAGGGAGTACCGATAAACTCATCTTT. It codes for CASDTVGTGGYRGSTDKLIF.